The 9 T cell receptor beta chains below come from one sample, sequenced in a study of PD-L1 blockade in urothelial cancer. The repertoire was sequenced with immunoSEQ multiplex PCR; TCRdb's copy has only in-frame clones and lacks some. The table has about 14,000 clones, approximately 87% seen once; the top ten hold roughly 15%. The specimen comprised PBMCs, sampled around atezolizumab (anti-PD-L1) treatment. Receptors were obtained from an older man with urothelial cancer.

The V gene is TRBV10-2, the J gene TRBJ2-5; 10 bases are shared with TRBD2. The germline gives CDR1 WSHSY, CDR2 SAAADI. V shed 4 bases and J 1 base; nucleotides not matched to a gene: 3. The CDR3 has 15 amino acids. CDR3 sequence reads: CASSALAGTQETQYF. The CDR3 DNA sequence: TGCGCCAGCAGTGCACTAGCGGGGACCCAAGAGACCCAGTACTTC.

The rearrangement joins TRBV15 to TRBJ2-1; possibly TRBD2 for D (6 bases). V dropped 3 bases and J dropped 0 bases, with 12 bases sitting between them. This CDR3 contains 16 residues. From germline, CDR1 is LNHNV and CDR2 YYDKDF (reference sequence). The CDR3 DNA reads TGTGCCACCAGCAGGGAACAAGCGGGCTCCTACAATGAGCAGTTCTTC. Its translation is CATSREQAGSYNEQFF.

The V and J genes are TRBV29-1 and TRBJ2-7, with 8 bases aligning to TRBD1. This CDR3 contains 12 residues. Germline values: CDR1 SQVTM, CDR2 ANQGSEA. V was clipped by 6 bases and J by 3 bases; unmatched bases: 4. The CDR3 here is CSVGTGFYEQYF. The CDR3 DNA reads TGCAGCGTCGGGACAGGTTTCTACGAGCAGTACTTC.

The chain carries TRBV6-5 and TRBJ1-1, with a weak D call TRBD1 (6 bases). The CDR3 length is 14 residues. Between the trimmed V and J ends, which lost 2 bases and 1 base, there was a span of 8 bases. Germline V gene lookup returns CDR1 MNHEY and CDR2 SVGAGI. Here the CDR3 reads CASSYGGWNTEAFF. The CDR3 DNA is TGTGCCAGCAGTTACGGGGGCTGGAACACTGAAGCTTTCTTT.

The J gene is TRBJ1-2, the V gene TRBV7-9; D remains unclear. The CDR3 length is 14 residues. V was trimmed by 1 base and J by 4 bases, leaving 10 bases between them. Per the germline V gene, CDR1 is SEHNR and CDR2 is FQNEAQ (reference sequence). The CDR3 bases are TGTGCCAGCAGCTTAGGCCGTACGGGCTATGGCTACACCTTC. Its translation: CASSLGRTGYGYTF.

This clone occurred once. This sequence joins TRBV19 and TRBJ1-2; maybe TRBD1 (6 bases). The CDR3 consists of 14 residues. The germline CDR1 and CDR2 sequences are LNHDA and SQIVND (reference sequence). V was cut by 3 bases and J by 2 bases, with 10 bases left in between. CDR3 bases: TGTGCCAGTAGTATGGGGGCTATGAACTATGGCTACACCTTC. Translated, it gives CASSMGAMNYGYTF.

The chain has TRBV7-6 and TRBJ2-3; the match to TRBD1 covers 7 bases. Germline V gives CDR1 SGHVS, CDR2 FNYEAQ. V lost 3 bases to trimming and J lost 2 bases; unmatched junction nucleotides: 5. This CDR3 is 15 amino acids long. The CDR3 DNA follows: TGTGCCAGCAGCTTCTCAGGGGGAGACACAGATACGCAGTATTTT. Translation gives CASSFSGGDTDTQYF. Combining the CDR3 with reference TRBV7-6 and TRBJ2-3 gives the whole variable domain GAGVSQSPRYKVTKRGQDVALRCDPISGHVSLYWYRQALGQGPEFLTYFNYEAQQDKSGLPNDRFSAERPEGSISTLTIQRTEQRDSAMYRCASSFSGGDTDTQYFGPGTRLTVL.

This chain joins TRBV27 and TRBJ1-2, with no clear D. V shed 3 bases and J shed 6 bases, with 14 bases lying between them. Germline V gene lookup returns CDR1 MNHEY and CDR2 SMNVEV (reference sequence). The CDR3 sequence is 14 residues long. The CDR3 bases are TGTGCCAGCAGTTTGAGGACTGATCATCATGGCTACACCTTC. Protein: CASSLRTDHHGYTF.

The chain links TRBV4-1 to TRBJ2-7; possible D gene TRBD2, 5 bases. Germline V gene sequence: CDR1 MGHRA, CDR2 YSYEKL. Trimming shortened V by 0 bases and J by 0 bases, and 9 bases separated the two germline ends. This CDR3 is built from 15 residues. This CDR3 is CASSQDHRGSYEQYF. The CDR3, as DNA: TGCGCCAGCAGCCAAGATCACCGGGGCTCCTACGAGCAGTACTTC.